The TCR beta chain described here comes from a study of OX40 agonist ivuxolimab in advanced cancers. Overall study: An agonistic human IgG2 monoclonal antibody against OX40 (CD134) was given. Dose-escalation patients' cancers were hepatocellular carcinoma, melanoma, renal cell or head and neck cancer.

TCRdb's table, derived via immunoSEQ multiplex PCR, lists solely in-frame clones and lacks some. Of fewer than 55,000 clones in the sample, more than 80% are singletons; the top ten hold 9.5% to 13%. The V gene's germline CDR1 is LNHDA and CDR2 SQIVND (reference sequence). The CDR3 has 19 amino acids. Trimming removed 3 bases from V and 0 bases from J, with 21 bases in between. Regarding this clone: The antigen is not known.

General study results and limits: Compared with CD4+, CD8+ T cells on average had more expanded clones. Some patients without response likewise showed low normalized clonal expansion.

The TCR sequence derives from an adult with an advanced solid tumor such as melanoma, head and neck, liver or kidney cancer. Sequenced material: CD4+ or CD8+ T cells sorted from blood, taken in a trial of the OX40 agonist ivuxolimab. The V gene is TRBV19, the J gene TRBJ2-4; the D is unclear. In nucleotides, the CDR3 is TGTGCCAGTAGTATTCTCAGACGCCCACTCAGCTTAGCCAAAAACATTCAGTACTTC. Protein: CASSILRRPLSLAKNIQYF.